This T cell receptor (beta chain) is drawn from a study of cytomegalovirus exposure and HLA in healthy donors. Findings and limits, study-wide: Sequencing had likely introduced a cluster of highly shared sequence variants as an artifact. Later, TCR association rates were found to vary by HLA locus, highest for DRB1 and lowest for HLA-C.

Both 60 Vbeta primers and 13 Jbeta primers went into the PCR. Here immunoSEQ multiplex PCR was the method, and the copy in TCRdb shows in-frame clones only, minus some. Here the sample table reports approximately 110,000 clones. V was clipped by 7 bases and J by 6 bases, with 21 bases between them. The CDR3 loop spans 15 amino acids. Germline CDR1 and CDR2: SGHRS and YFSETQ. As regards this clone: Its matching antigen is unknown.

The chain joins TRBV5-1 to TRBJ2-3, with a weak D call TRBD2 (7 bases). What was sequenced was PBMCs. The source is a man aged 18-30 years in good health and CMV-seronegative. CDR3 in amino acids: CASDLLSGGLDTQYF. The CDR3 DNA is TGCGCCAGCGATTTGCTATCGGGGGGCCTGGATACGCAGTATTTT.